This entry features one TCR beta chain sequence. Its cognate antigen has yet to be identified. Base qualities are not recorded, but no much larger clone differs from it by a single base. The sample is drawn from a study of CD8 T cells in ankylosing spondylitis (dated by TCRdb to 2016 to 2017). Concerning the study at large: The study set out to find disease-linked TCR variants by profiling T cell receptor beta repertoires in ankylosing spondylitis patients and healthy donors. In total, the full study cohort was made up of roughly 110 healthy donors and approximately 27 ankylosing spondylitis patients. Peripheral blood samples were taken, and synovial fluid was additionally collected from ankylosing spondylitis patients. What the study reported, not specific to this receptor: A CD8+ phenotype was shown by the disease-linked clones, which were found at relatively low frequencies in peripheral blood. Some of the motif variants had been reported before in the synovial fluid and blood of reactive arthritis patients, a finding that suggests common disease-initiation mechanisms. The disease-linked clones were reported to be significantly enriched in matched synovial fluid samples from ankylosing spondylitis patients. Blood from ankylosing spondylitis patients appeared to be characterized by a TCR beta motif composed of 7 to 9 highly homologous amino acid variants.

Sequencing was carried out with an Illumina HiSeq 2500. Quantitative 5'-RACE with molecular barcodes was used to prepare TCR beta libraries. Concerning the study's data processing: To identify disease-linked TCR variants, a new computational method was used, one built on a probabilistic model of VDJ rearrangement. TCRdb reanalyzed the raw reads on its own, using fastp at Q25 for trimming and MiXCR for clone calling, and kept in-frame beta chains. Rows with one shared CDR3 protein collapse into an entry with the most common genes and DNA. The V and J calls follow TCRdb's processing rather than the paper's. In all, the sample holds hundreds of thousands of distinct CDR3 sequences, and about an eighth of those were seen once. Jointly, the top ten make up approximately 0.5% of the sample. CDR1 and CDR2 are read off the germline V gene as SGHRS and YFSETQ. Reading from cysteine to phenylalanine, the CDR3 counts 16 amino acids. The sequence is cut down to CDR3 DNA, 48 bases in frame from base 1. The V end gives up 0 bases and the J end 3 bases, leaving 4 bases in the junction not matched to a gene.

In this chain, TRBV5-1 is recombined with TRBJ2-1; the central 9 bases match TRBD2. The clonotype originates from a male donor with ankylosing spondylitis. Sample: blood, either unsorted or a sorted T cell fraction (not recorded which). The DNA sequence is TGCGCCAGCAGCTTGGCCCCGACTAGCGGCTACAATGAGCAGTTCTTC. Its protein reads: CASSLAPTSGYNEQFF.